This T cell receptor beta chain was captured by sequencing in a study of PD-1 blockade in classical Hodgkin lymphoma. Produced via immunoSEQ multiplex PCR; TCRdb's table is partial and in-frame only. The sample lists some 96,000 clones; approximately 80% were seen once. Whole-study results and caveats: Baseline TCR diversity was reportedly lower in newly diagnosed patients than in healthy donors. It was reported as lower still in relapsed/refractory patients.

Details on this clone: Its antigen is currently unknown.

Relapse after autologous stem cell transplantation occurred in every patient, and brentuximab vedotin exposure varied. Best responses were complete response, partial response or progressive disease. CDR3 length: 16 residues. V was pared by 3 bases and J by 4 bases, with 10 bases of the junction left unmatched. The germline CDR1 and CDR2 sequences are SGHAT and FQNNGV. This receptor was obtained from a human donor with classical Hodgkin lymphoma. The rearrangement uses TRBV11-2 and TRBJ2-5, with 8 bases aligning to TRBD1. This sample comprised peripheral blood mononuclear cells (PBMCs), obtained before the second cycle of nivolumab. The CDR3 DNA follows: TGTGCCAGCAGCTTGGGGACAGGCCCCGGAATAGAGACCCAGTACTTC. This encodes CASSLGTGPGIETQYF.